Below, 13 T cell receptor beta chains from the same sample are listed, as sequenced in a study of T cell repertoires in cytomegalovirus infection. For these receptors, no antigen is known. From the reads, TCRdb called clonotypes with MiXCR, one entry per CDR3 protein. Of about 280,000 distinct CDR3 sequences listed, 20% to 25% are singletons. Sequencing used cultured PBMCs, obtained from culture after CMV antigen stimulation. Source of these receptors: a human donor in good health (CMV status not recorded). Some clones in this sample may be carry-over from other donors' samples.

This clonotype was detected ten times or more. Here the CDR3 DNA reads TGTGCCAGCAGCACGACCCTGAGGACTGAAGCTTTCTTT. This translates into CASSTTLRTEAFF. The chain has TRBV7-2 and TRBJ1-1; D call uncertain. Trimming left V 5 bases short and J 5 bases short, with 12 bases between. The V gene's germline CDR1 is SGHTA and CDR2 FQGNSA. This CDR3 has 13 amino acids. The variable domain in full, completed from reference TRBV7-2 and TRBJ1-1, reads GAGVSQSPSNKVTEKGKDVELRCDPISGHTALYWYRQSLGQGLEFLIYFQGNSAPDKSGLPSDRFSAERTGGSVSTLTIQRTQQEDSAVYLCASSTTLRTEAFFGQGTRLTVV.

This clonotype was counted many times. The chain is built from TRBV6-2 or TRBV6-3 and TRBJ2-7, with 7 nucleotides matching TRBD2. Germline V gene data show CDR1 as MNHEY and CDR2 as SVGEGT. CDR3 length: 14 residues. The ends lost 10 bases at V and 2 bases at J; junction bases unmatched: 11. The CDR3 is CATQLQSGAYEQYV. CDR3 DNA: TGTGCCACCCAGTTACAAAGCGGGGCCTACGAGCAGTACGTC.

The chain has TRBV29-1 and TRBJ2-5; TRBD2 might be the D (5 bases). The CDR3 consists of 13 residues. The ends were cut back, 2 bases at V and 2 bases at J, with 9 bases in the middle. The germline CDR1 and CDR2 sequences are SQVTM and ANQGSEA. As DNA, the CDR3 is TGCAGCGTTGAATCCGGGATGCAAGAGACCCAGTACTTC. Residues: CSVESGMQETQYF.

This clonotype is labeled medium-sized. The J gene is TRBJ2-1, the V gene TRBV12-3 or TRBV12-4; a possible D gene is TRBD2 (6 bases). The CDR3 has 14 amino acids. Between the trimmed V and J ends, which lost 6 bases and 8 bases, there was a span of 17 bases. CDR3 in DNA: TGTGCCAGCAGCCCCTTAAGCCGGGAGTATGAGCAGTTCTTC. Translated: CASSPLSREYEQFF.

The V and J genes are TRBV29-1 and TRBJ1-2, with D maybe TRBD1 (6 bases). CDR1 is SQVTM and CDR2 is ANQGSEA in the germline V gene. This CDR3 comprises 13 residues. V shed 4 bases and J shed 2 bases, with 11 bases lying between them. CDR3: CSVAAGENYGYTF. In DNA, the CDR3 is TGCAGCGTTGCAGCAGGGGAAAACTATGGCTACACCTTC.

At least ten counts were recorded for this clonotype. The chain combines TRBV7-3 with TRBJ2-3, with D possibly being TRBD1 (5 bases). From germline, CDR1 is SGHTA and CDR2 FQGTGA. CDR3 size: 13 residues. V lost 5 bases, J lost 7 bases, and 13 bases lay in between. The CDR3 here is CASSPGQPNTQYF. The CDR3 bases are TGTGCCAGCAGCCCAGGGCAGCCAAATACGCAGTATTTT.

This clonotype was counted many times. V and J are TRBV7-2 and TRBJ2-3; the match to TRBD2 covers 7 bases. V gave up 2 bases and J gave up 3 bases; unmatched junction bases: 8. Germline CDR1 and CDR2: SGHTA and FQGNSA. CDR3 length equals 16 residues. DNA of the CDR3: TGTGCCAGCAGCTTAACATCTGGCGGGGGAACAGATACGCAGTATTTT. Its protein is CASSLTSGGGTDTQYF.

This clonotype was seen only a few times. This chain connects TRBV6-2 or TRBV6-3 to TRBJ2-5, with TRBD1 identical over 9 bases. Germline CDR1 reads MNHEY; CDR2 reads SVGEGT. Trimming removed 4 bases from V and 2 bases from J; junction bases left unmatched: 8. The CDR3 is 16 residues long. CDR3 DNA: TGTGCCAGCAGTTCACTCCCGGGACAGGGTCAAGAGACCCAGTACTTC. As protein: CASSSLPGQGQETQYF.

The V and J genes are TRBV27 and TRBJ1-2; weak D call: TRBD1 (6 bases). Trimming removed 5 bases from V and 4 bases from J, with 17 bases in between. Germline V gene lookup returns CDR1 MNHEY and CDR2 SMNVEV (reference sequence). This CDR3 region has 15 residues. In DNA form, the CDR3 reads TGTGCCAGCAGTCCCCGATCTACAGGGCCCTATGGCTACACCTTC. Translated: CASSPRSTGPYGYTF.

The chain uses TRBV27 and TRBJ2-3, with 8 bases fitting TRBD2. V shed 4 bases, J shed 2 bases, and the junction held 5 bases outside the gene matches. CDR3 length equals 15 residues. Germline V gives CDR1 MNHEY, CDR2 SMNVEV (reference sequence). The CDR3 nucleotides are TGTGCCAGCAGTTCGGGCGGGAGGTACACAGATACGCAGTATTTT. It encodes CASSSGGRYTDTQYF.

The V gene is TRBV5-1, the J gene TRBJ2-2, with D uncertain. V was pared by 4 bases and J by 10 bases, with 14 bases between. CDR3 length: 13 amino acids. Germline loops: CDR1 SGHRS, CDR2 YFSETQ. CDR3 DNA: TGCGCCAGCAGCGTAGGGTTACGGGTGGAGCTGTTTTTT. It is translated as CASSVGLRVELFF.

The chain couples TRBV12-3 or TRBV12-4 to TRBJ1-2; D is possibly TRBD1 (6 bases). V was shortened by 6 bases and J by 2 bases, with 16 bases between the two germline ends. This CDR3 contains 15 residues. The CDR3 coding sequence is TGTGCCAGCAGCCAAACAGGGTGGTCGAACTATGGCTACACCTTC. It specifies CASSQTGWSNYGYTF.

The chain combines TRBV7-8 with TRBJ2-3, with D possibly matching TRBD2 (6 bases). The length of the CDR3 is 15 residues. V shed 4 bases and J shed 6 bases, with 17 bases lying between them. Germline V gene lookup returns CDR1 SGHVS and CDR2 FQNEAQ. The CDR3: CASSSPGAGGDTQYF. Here the CDR3 DNA reads TGTGCCAGCAGCTCCCCCGGCGCCGGAGGGGATACGCAGTATTTT.